Following are 5 T cell receptor beta chains from one sample sequenced in a study of blood T cells in healthy people across ages. Sample-barcoded 5' priming and a J-beta primer mix drove a second PCR of roughly 7 to 11 cycles. Via MiXCR, TCRdb re-called the 5' RACE reads, giving one row per CDR3 protein. The sample lists more than 500,000 distinct CDR3 sequences; 25% to 30% were seen once. The material sequenced was blood. These receptor sequences come from a woman in her 70s in good health.

V usage is TRBV11-2 and J usage is TRBJ1-2, with D unclear. CDR1 is SGHAT, CDR2 FQNNGV, per germline. The CDR3 has 17 residues. Trimming left V 1 base short and J 8 bases short, with 23 bases between. The CDR3 nucleotides read TGTGCCAGCAGCTTAGGGCCCCCCCGGACGGTCGGGCGGGGCTACACCTTC. Translation gives CASSLGPPRTVGRGYTF.

The rearrangement uses TRBV5-1 and TRBJ2-2; 7 bases agree with TRBD1. Losses at the gene ends were 4 bases for V and 7 bases for J; bases not matched to a gene: 10. The CDR3 totals 15 residues. Germline CDR1 SGHRS, CDR2 YFSETQ. CDR3 residues: CASSDREILVGELFF. The CDR3 DNA sequence: TGCGCCAGCAGCGACAGGGAGATATTAGTCGGGGAGCTGTTTTTT. Drawing the rest from reference TRBV5-1 and TRBJ2-2, the complete variable domain is KAGVTQTPRYLIKTRGQQVTLSCSPISGHRSVSWYQQTPGQGLQFLFEYFSETQRNKGNFPGRFSGRQFSNSRSEMNVSTLELGDSALYLCASSDREILVGELFFGEGSRLTVL.

The gene calls are TRBV7-9 and TRBJ2-7; D not resolved. V was cut by 4 bases and J by 2 bases, with 12 bases left in between. Germline lookup yields CDR1 SEHNR and CDR2 FQNEAQ (reference sequence). The CDR3 sequence is 14 residues long. As DNA, the CDR3 is TGTGCCAGCAGCTCCCCTTGGGTGCCCTACGAGCAGTACTTC. Its translation: CASSSPWVPYEQYF.

This chain joins TRBV20-1 and TRBJ1-1; 9 positions match TRBD1. The CDR3 has 16 residues. Trimming cost V 0 bases and J 5 bases; bases outside gene matches: 10. CDR1 and CDR2 from the germline V gene are DFQATT and SNEGSKA (reference sequence). The CDR3 region is CSARDERTGESTEAFF. The CDR3 DNA sequence: TGCAGTGCTAGAGATGAGAGGACAGGGGAATCGACTGAAGCTTTCTTT.

This clonotype was counted a few times. As the CDR3 is not closed by the conserved phenylalanine or tryptophan, this likely results from a read error. V is TRBV9 and J is TRBJ2-2; D remains ambiguous. The V gene's germline CDR1 is SGDLS and CDR2 YYNGEE. CDR3 size: 13 residues. V lost 3 bases to trimming and J lost 7 bases, with 10 bases between them. The CDR3 is CASSDDGGGELFV. The DNA for the CDR3 is TGTGCCAGCAGCGATGACGGTGGCGGGGAGCTGTTTGTT.